The source of this T cell receptor (beta chain) is a study of blood T cell repertoires in COVID-19. In the study overall: The study drew acute and convalescent COVID-19 samples from the United States, Italy and Spain.

Per the original methods: Researchers report that nucleated cell counts were estimated from reference gene primer amplification. Generated by immunoSEQ multiplex PCR, the TCRdb table keeps only in-frame clones and is missing some. The DNA gave D and trimming, while V, J and clone size come from that table. The sample contains 270,000 or so clones, around nine tenths of which appear only once. This CDR3 has 13 amino acids. The ends lost 3 bases at V and 2 bases at J; junction bases unmatched: 3. Germline-derived CDR1 and CDR2 are DFQATT and SNEGSKA (reference sequence). The chain uses TRBV20-1 and TRBJ2-5; 7 nucleotides match TRBD1. This receptor was taken from a woman aged 25-40 years with COVID-19, enrolled during active disease. Sequenced: peripheral blood. Here the CDR3 DNA reads TGCAGTGCTAGTGAGGGACAGCAAGAGACCCAGTACTTC. This codes for CSASEGQQETQYF.